The 28 T cell receptor beta chains listed next were all sequenced from one sample in a study of CXCR3-negative and CXCR3-positive naive CD8 T cells. Through 5' RACE with UMI labels, the TRB cDNA libraries were prepared. Reanalyzing the 5' RACE reads, TCRdb keeps one entry per CDR3 protein, without DNA. The table lists some 38,000 distinct CDR3 sequences. Material: memory CD8+ T cells from blood. All receptors come from a human donor in good health. Some clones in this sample may be carry-over from other donors' samples.

V usage is TRBV6-2 or TRBV6-3 and J usage is TRBJ2-2. This CDR3 comprises 15 residues. Germline CDR1 and CDR2: MNHEY and SVGEGT. The CDR3 is CASSYREASTGELFF.

The V gene is TRBV20-1, the J gene TRBJ2-2; TCRdb's D call, TRBD1, is unchecked because there is no DNA. The CDR3 runs 13 residues. Germline V gives CDR1 DFQATT, CDR2 SNEGSKA (reference sequence). CDR3 residues: CSATTGTSRELFF.

CDR3 sequence reads: CASSYSGGVYNEQFF. This chain links TRBV6-2 or TRBV6-3 with TRBJ2-1; there is no DNA to check the TCRdb D call of TRBD1. Germline V lookup: CDR1 MNHEY, CDR2 SVGEGT. The CDR3 spans 15 residues.

The genes are TRBV12-3 or TRBV12-4 and TRBJ2-1. The CDR3 has 11 amino acids. This chain's CDR3 is CASSFGNEQFF.

Considering frequency, this clonotype is medium-sized. V and J are TRBV20-1 and TRBJ1-1; TCRdb's assignment of TRBD1 cannot be checked, as there is no DNA. CDR3 length: 14 residues. Per the germline V gene, CDR1 is DFQATT and CDR2 is SNEGSKA (reference sequence). CDR3 amino acids: CSARGTGGDTEAFF.

The chain carries TRBV7-9 and TRBJ2-7; TCRdb reports TRBD1, a call that lacks DNA to check it against. Germline CDR1 and CDR2: SEHNR and FQNEAQ (reference sequence). The length of the CDR3 is 14 residues. This chain's CDR3 is CASSLGQGQDEQYF.

The rearrangement links TRBV7-2 to TRBJ2-7; as DNA is missing, the TRBD2 call by TCRdb cannot be tested. The CDR3 spans 16 residues. The germline CDR1 and CDR2 sequences are SGHTA and FQGNSA. The CDR3 sequence is CASSFPTSHVSYEQYF.

This chain links TRBV4-2 with TRBJ2-7; lacking DNA, the TRBD1 call made by TCRdb goes unchecked. The CDR3 is 16 residues long. Per the germline V gene, CDR1 is LGHNA and CDR2 is YNFKEQ. CDR3 region: CASSQDWGQGGYEQYF.

The chain employs TRBV20-1 and TRBJ2-3; the TCRdb call, TRBD2, lacks DNA for checking. Germline V lookup: CDR1 DFQATT, CDR2 SNEGSKA (reference sequence). The length of the CDR3 is 18 residues. The CDR3 sequence: CSARFLFIAGGSTDTQYF.

The chain carries TRBV29-1 and TRBJ2-3; TCRdb's assignment of TRBD2 cannot be checked, as there is no DNA. Per the germline V gene, CDR1 is SQVTM and CDR2 is ANQGSEA. The CDR3 is 15 residues long. CDR3 protein: CSVYPGLNGVDTQYF.

This chain uses TRBV6-5 with TRBJ2-7; the TCRdb call, TRBD2, lacks DNA for checking. From germline, CDR1 is MNHEY and CDR2 SVGAGI. The CDR3 spans 14 residues. CDR3 sequence: CASRIQGPAYEQYF.

This chain links TRBV5-1 with TRBJ2-2. The V gene's germline CDR1 is SGHRS and CDR2 YFSETQ. This CDR3 is built from 14 residues. Here the CDR3 reads CASSLEVGTGELFF.

The chain has TRBV7-9 and TRBJ2-1; TCRdb's D gene call, TRBD2, goes unchecked for lack of DNA. The CDR3 length is 14 residues. Germline V gives CDR1 SEHNR, CDR2 FQNEAQ (reference sequence). CDR3 loop: CASSLVLGPDEQFF.

The chain has TRBV6-2 or TRBV6-3 and TRBJ2-1. Germline assignment: CDR1 MNHEY and CDR2 SVGEGT. This CDR3 is built from 13 residues. Here the CDR3 reads CASIKATYNEQFF.

J is TRBJ2-5 and V is TRBV4-2; as DNA is missing, the TRBD1 call by TCRdb cannot be tested. CDR3 size: 15 residues. Germline V CDR1 and CDR2: LGHNA, YNFKEQ. CDR3 sequence: CASSQETGGQETQYF.

V usage is TRBV10-3 and J usage is TRBJ2-7. The CDR3 runs to 14 residues. CDR1 and CDR2 from the germline V gene are ENHRY and SYGVKD. CDR3 protein: CAISGQLTSYEQYF.

This chain connects TRBV27 to TRBJ2-5; TCRdb reports TRBD1, a call that lacks DNA to check it against. The CDR3 is 15 amino acids. The germline V gene encodes CDR1 MNHEY and CDR2 SMNVEV (reference sequence). CDR3 residues: CASSFGGGGQETQYF.

This chain joins TRBV9 and TRBJ2-1. Germline V gene lookup returns CDR1 SGDLS and CDR2 YYNGEE. The CDR3 is 18 amino acids. Here the CDR3 reads CASSVKPFLGLAYNEQFF.

This sequence joins TRBV5-5 and TRBJ2-7; the D call from TCRdb, TRBD1, cannot be confirmed without DNA. This CDR3 spans 12 amino acids. The germline CDR1 and CDR2 sequences are SGHKS and YYEKEE (reference sequence). CDR3 amino acids: CASSWGGHEQYF.

The chain combines TRBV12-3 or TRBV12-4 with TRBJ2-3. This CDR3 is 16 amino acids long. CDR3 residues: CASSYRKAASTDTQYF.

The chain employs TRBV28 and TRBJ2-7; the D call from TCRdb, TRBD1, cannot be confirmed without DNA. Germline V CDR1 and CDR2: MDHEN, SYDVKM. The CDR3 spans 15 residues. CDR3 loop: CASSPPAGGGYEQYF.

The CDR3 here is CASSQDRAATSGNTIYF. The chain couples TRBV4-3 to TRBJ1-3. CDR1 and CDR2 from the germline V gene are LGHNA and YSLEER. The CDR3 is made up of 17 amino acids.

This chain joins TRBV5-1 and TRBJ1-2; TCRdb's D call of TRBD1 is untestable without DNA. Germline V gene data show CDR1 as SGHRS and CDR2 as YFSETQ. This CDR3 comprises 14 residues. The CDR3 is CASSGDRRTNGYTF. Full variable domain (remainder filled in from reference TRBV5-1 and TRBJ1-2): KAGVTQTPRYLIKTRGQQVTLSCSPISGHRSVSWYQQTPGQGLQFLFEYFSETQRNKGNFPGRFSGRQFSNSRSEMNVSTLELGDSALYLCASSGDRRTNGYTFGSGTRLTVV.

The chain's CDR3 is CASSPLAGGPDEQFF. The chain joins TRBV7-3 to TRBJ2-1; TCRdb picks TRBD2, but there is no DNA to check that call. The CDR3 length is 15 residues. Germline-derived CDR1 and CDR2 are SGHTA and FQGTGA.

V is TRBV29-1 and J is TRBJ2-1; TCRdb reports TRBD1, a call that lacks DNA to check it against. Germline V gives CDR1 SQVTM, CDR2 ANQGSEA. The CDR3 extends over 20 amino acids. The CDR3 sequence is CSVEEGEQGWTGGQFDEQFF.

The chain joins TRBV5-1 to TRBJ2-2; no DNA is available, so the TRBD1 call from TCRdb remains unchecked. This CDR3 contains 16 residues. Germline V gene lookup returns CDR1 SGHRS and CDR2 YFSETQ. CDR3 sequence: CASSLAGDANTGELFF. The full variable domain, with the rest looked up from reference TRBV5-1 and TRBJ2-2, is KAGVTQTPRYLIKTRGQQVTLSCSPISGHRSVSWYQQTPGQGLQFLFEYFSETQRNKGNFPGRFSGRQFSNSRSEMNVSTLELGDSALYLCASSLAGDANTGELFFGEGSRLTVL.

The chain joins TRBV5-1 to TRBJ2-3; no DNA is available, so the TRBD1 call from TCRdb remains unchecked. The CDR3 has 14 residues. Germline CDR1 reads SGHRS; CDR2 reads YFSETQ. This CDR3 reads CASSAGGSTDTQYF.

The chain combines TRBV28 with TRBJ2-5; TCRdb returns TRBD2, unconfirmable since there is no DNA. The CDR3 length is 14 residues. CDR1 and CDR2 (germline): MDHEN, SYDVKM. The CDR3 protein is CASTLGTSGETQYF.